This T cell receptor (beta chain) was retrieved from a study of cytomegalovirus exposure and HLA in healthy donors. The PCR employed 60 Vbeta primers together with 13 Jbeta primers. Using immunoSEQ multiplex PCR, the repertoire was profiled, and TCRdb retains in-frame clones only, with some absent. The sample yields approximately 130,000 clones, roughly 85% seen once. V shed 0 bases and J shed 0 bases, with 8 bases lying between them. The V gene's germline CDR1 is SGDLS and CDR2 YYNGEE. The CDR3 has 15 amino acids. The receptor was isolated from a woman younger than 45 in good health and CMV-seropositive. Source material: PBMCs. The chain carries TRBV9 and TRBJ2-3, with D perhaps TRBD1 (5 bases). This chain's CDR3 is CASSVGGSSTDTQYF. The DNA for the CDR3 is TGTGCCAGCAGCGTAGGGGGCTCCAGCACAGATACGCAGTATTTT.